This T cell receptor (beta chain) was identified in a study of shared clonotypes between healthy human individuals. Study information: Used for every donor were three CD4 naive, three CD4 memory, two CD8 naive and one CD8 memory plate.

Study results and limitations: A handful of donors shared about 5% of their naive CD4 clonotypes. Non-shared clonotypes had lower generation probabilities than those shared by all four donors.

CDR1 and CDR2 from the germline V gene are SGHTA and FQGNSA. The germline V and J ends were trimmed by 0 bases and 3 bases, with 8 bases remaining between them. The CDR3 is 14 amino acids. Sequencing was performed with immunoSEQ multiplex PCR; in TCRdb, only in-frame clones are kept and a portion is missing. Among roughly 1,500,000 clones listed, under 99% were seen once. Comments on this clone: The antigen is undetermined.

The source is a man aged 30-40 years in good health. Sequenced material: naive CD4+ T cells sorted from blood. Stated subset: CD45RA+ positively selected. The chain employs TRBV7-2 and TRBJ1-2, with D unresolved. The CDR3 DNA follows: TGTGCCAGCAGCTTAGCCCCAATAGACTATGGCTACACCTTC. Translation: CASSLAPIDYGYTF. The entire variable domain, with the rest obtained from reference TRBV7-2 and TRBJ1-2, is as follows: GAGVSQSPSNKVTEKGKDVELRCDPISGHTALYWYRQSLGQGLEFLIYFQGNSAPDKSGLPSDRFSAERTGGSVSTLTIQRTQQEDSAVYLCASSLAPIDYGYTFGSGTRLTVV.